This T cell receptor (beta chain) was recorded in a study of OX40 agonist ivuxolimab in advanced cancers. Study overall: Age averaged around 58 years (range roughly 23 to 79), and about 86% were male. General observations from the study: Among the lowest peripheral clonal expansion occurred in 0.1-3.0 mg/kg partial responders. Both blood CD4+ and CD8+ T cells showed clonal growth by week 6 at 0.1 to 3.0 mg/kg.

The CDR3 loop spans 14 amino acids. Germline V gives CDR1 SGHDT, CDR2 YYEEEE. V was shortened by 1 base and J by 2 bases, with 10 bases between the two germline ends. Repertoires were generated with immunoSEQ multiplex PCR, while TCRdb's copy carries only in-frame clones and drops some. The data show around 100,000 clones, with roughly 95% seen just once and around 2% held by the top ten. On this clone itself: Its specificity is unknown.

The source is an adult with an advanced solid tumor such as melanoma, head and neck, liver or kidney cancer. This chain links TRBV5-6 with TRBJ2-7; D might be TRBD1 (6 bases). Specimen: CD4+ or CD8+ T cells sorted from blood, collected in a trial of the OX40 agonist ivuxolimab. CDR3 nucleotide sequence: TGTGCCAGCAGCTTGACAGGGAGTGCCTACGAGCAGTACTTC. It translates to CASSLTGSAYEQYF.